This T cell receptor beta chain was recovered during a study of identical twins. This clonotype was recorded a few times. Its antigen is as yet unknown. TCRdb redid the calling of the 5' RACE reads with MiXCR, one entry per CDR3 protein. The table lists 500,000 to 650,000 distinct CDR3 sequences, roughly 7.1% of them singletons. Broader study findings: There was an excess of low generation probability in the out-of-frame alpha sequences that twins shared. These conclusions were based on statistical analysis (cross-sectional, not following the same donors).

These data were also filed under a second study, of yellow fever vaccine responses in identical twins. That report adds: On the reported evidence, twins' vaccine T cell responses seemed partly convergent and partly personalized.

This clonotype was obtained from a woman between 18 and 30 years old in good health. The specimen sequenced was PBMCs.

The CDR3 region has the DNA TGTGCCAGCAGCCTTGGCTTACTCCACCGGGGCAATGAGCAGTTCTTC. It translates to CASSLGLLHRGNEQFF. The J gene is TRBJ2-1, the V gene TRBV28; tentatively, D is TRBD2 (5 bases). CDR1 is MDHEN, CDR2 SYDVKM, per germline. The length of the CDR3 is 16 residues. V gave up 6 bases and J gave up 6 bases, with 21 bases separating them. The whole variable domain, filled in from reference TRBV28 and TRBJ2-1, reads DVKVTQSSRYLVKRTGEKVFLECVQDMDHENMFWYRQDPGLGLRLIYFSYDVKMKEKGDIPEGYSVSREKKERFSLILESASTNQTSMYLCASSLGLLHRGNEQFFGPGTRLTVL.